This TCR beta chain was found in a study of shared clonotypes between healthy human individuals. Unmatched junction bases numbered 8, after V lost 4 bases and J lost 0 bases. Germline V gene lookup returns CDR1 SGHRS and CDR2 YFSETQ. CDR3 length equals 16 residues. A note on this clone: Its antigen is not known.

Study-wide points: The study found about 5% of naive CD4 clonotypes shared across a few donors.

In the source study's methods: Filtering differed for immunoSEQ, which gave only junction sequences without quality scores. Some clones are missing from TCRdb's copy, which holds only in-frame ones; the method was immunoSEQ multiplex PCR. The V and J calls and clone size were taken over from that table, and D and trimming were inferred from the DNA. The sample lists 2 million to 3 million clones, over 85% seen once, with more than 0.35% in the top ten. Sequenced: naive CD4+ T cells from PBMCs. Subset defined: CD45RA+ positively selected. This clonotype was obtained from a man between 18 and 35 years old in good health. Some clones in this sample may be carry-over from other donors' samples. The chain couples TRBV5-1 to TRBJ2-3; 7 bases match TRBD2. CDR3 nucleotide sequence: TGCGCCAGCAGCATGGGAATTAGCGGGAGCACAGATACGCAGTATTTT. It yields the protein CASSMGISGSTDTQYF.